This T cell receptor (beta chain) was obtained from a study of T cells expressing NK-cell markers. Turning to the study itself: Sorted T-cell subsets CD3+CD56+NKG2C+, CD3+CD56+NKG2C- and CD3+CD56-NKG2C+ were TCR beta-sequenced. Seven donors tested HCMV-seropositive and one tested seronegative among the eight sequenced. Study-wide results and limits: In a few donors, dominant clonotypes made up 28.3-60.1% of CD3+CD56-NKG2C+ cells.

TCR beta cDNA was generated via 5'RACE template switching incorporating UMIs. With the 5' RACE reads reprocessed, TCRdb shows one record per CDR3 protein and no DNA. The sample is made up of around 14,000 distinct CDR3 sequences, and the top ten hold over 50% of it. A word on this clonotype: Its antigen is still unknown.

Per germline, CDR1 SGHRS and CDR2 YFSETQ. The CDR3 extends over 17 amino acids. Sequencing was done on a sample of blood T cells: a sorted CD56 or NKG2C T cell subset, CD4+ or CD8+ T cells, or bulk PBMC T cells (not recorded which). The chain links TRBV5-1 to TRBJ2-3; the TRBD2 assignment by TCRdb is unverifiable without DNA. The clonotype originates from a man aged 18 to 69 in good health. The CDR3 sequence: CASSLALGTSTTDTQYF. The whole variable domain, remainder taken from reference TRBV5-1 and TRBJ2-3, is KAGVTQTPRYLIKTRGQQVTLSCSPISGHRSVSWYQQTPGQGLQFLFEYFSETQRNKGNFPGRFSGRQFSNSRSEMNVSTLELGDSALYLCASSLALGTSTTDTQYFGPGTRLTVL.